The 25 T cell receptor beta chains reported below all come from one sample, sequenced in a study of blood T cell repertoires in COVID-19. Some clones are missing from TCRdb's copy, which holds only in-frame ones; the method was immunoSEQ multiplex PCR. The sample consists of 110,000 to 150,000 clones, approximately 85% of them appearing once. Sequenced: peripheral blood. Every receptor here comes from a man aged 45-65 years with acute or convalescent COVID-19.

The chain joins TRBV6-5 to TRBJ1-1; a weak D match, TRBD1 (6 bases). Trimming cost V 7 bases and J 5 bases, with 20 bases left between them. The CDR3 sequence is 15 residues long. The germline V gene has CDR1 MNHEY and CDR2 SVGAGI. Here the CDR3 reads CASMLRAGTPTEAFF. CDR3 nucleotides: TGTGCCAGCATGCTACGAGCCGGGACACCGACTGAAGCTTTCTTT.

The rearrangement uses TRBV19 and TRBJ2-1; perhaps TRBD2 as D (5 bases). The CDR3 has 15 residues. Trimming left V 2 bases short and J 4 bases short, with 12 bases between. The germline CDR1 and CDR2 sequences are LNHDA and SQIVND (reference sequence). In DNA form, the CDR3 reads TGTGCCAGTAGTATATCTCTCTCGGGGTACAATGAGCAGTTCTTC. Its translation: CASSISLSGYNEQFF.

The J gene is TRBJ2-3, the V gene TRBV5-4, with 9 bases lining up with TRBD1. After removal of 0 bases from V and 3 bases from J, the junction contained 2 bases not matched to a gene. The CDR3 extends over 15 amino acids. The V gene's germline CDR1 is SGHNT and CDR2 YYREEE (reference sequence). CDR3 region: CASSLGTGVTDTQYF. The CDR3 DNA reads as TGTGCCAGCAGCTTGGGGACAGGGGTAACAGATACGCAGTATTTT.

V is TRBV18 and J is TRBJ1-1; D gene ambiguous. This CDR3 is built from 14 residues. V lost 2 bases and J lost 3, with 10 bases in between. Germline V CDR1 and CDR2: KGHSH, LQKENI. The CDR3 here is CASSPGDGDTEAFF. In nucleotides, the CDR3 is TGTGCCAGCTCACCAGGAGACGGGGACACTGAAGCTTTCTTT.

This clone was seen only once. The genes are TRBV29-1 and TRBJ1-2, with 10 bases matching TRBD1. This CDR3 region has 15 residues. CDR1 and CDR2 from the germline V gene are SQVTM and ANQGSEA. Trimming removed 0 bases from V and 4 bases from J; junction bases left unmatched: 5. This CDR3 reads CSVEDLGTGAYGYTF. CDR3 nucleotides: TGCAGCGTTGAAGATCTTGGGACAGGGGCCTATGGCTACACCTTC. Filled out from reference TRBV29-1 and TRBJ1-2, the complete variable domain reads SAVISQKPSRDICQRGTSLTIQCQVDSQVTMMFWYRQQPGQSLTLIATANQGSEATYESGFVIDKFPISRPNLTFSTLTVSNMSPEDSSIYLCSVEDLGTGAYGYTFGSGTRLTVV.

The V call is TRBV11-2, the J call TRBJ1-4; the match to TRBD1 covers 7 bases. Germline CDR1 and CDR2: SGHAT and FQNNGV. Trimming cost V 0 bases and J 8 bases; bases outside gene matches: 6. This CDR3 has 15 residues. DNA of the CDR3: TGTGCCAGCAGCTTAGAACACAGGGGCGACGAAAAACTGTTTTTT. This translates into CASSLEHRGDEKLFF.

The chain carries TRBV12-3 or TRBV12-4 and TRBJ1-1; 12 positions match TRBD1. CDR3 length equals 13 residues. V lost 5 bases to trimming and J lost 10 bases; unmatched junction nucleotides: 5. CDR3 in amino acids: CASSIGTGGRAFF. For the CDR3, the DNA is TGTGCCAGCAGTATAGGGACAGGGGGCCGAGCTTTCTTT.

The CDR3 sequence is CATRSGNTEAFF. For the CDR3, the DNA is TGTGCCACCCGAAGCGGGAACACTGAAGCTTTCTTT. V gene TRBV24-1 combines with J gene TRBJ1-1, with unresolved D. Between the trimmed V and J ends, which lost 9 bases and 1 base, there was a span of 8 bases. CDR3 length: 12 residues. Germline CDR1 and CDR2: KGHDR and SFDVKD.

The chain employs TRBV5-1 and TRBJ2-2, with 8 bases matching TRBD2. CDR1 SGHRS and CDR2 YFSETQ come from the germline V gene. V lost 7 bases, J lost 2 bases, and 13 bases stayed unmatched. The CDR3 length is 17 residues. CDR3 sequence (DNA): TGCGCCAGCCCGGGGGGGCGGGAGGCTTTAAACACCGGGGAGCTGTTTTTT. Translated, it gives CASPGGREALNTGELFF.

Note on this clone: The same CDR3 arises from other DNA sequences in this sample as well. Here the CDR3 DNA reads TGTGCCAGTAGTCCTGGGACAGGCTACGAGCAGTACTTC. This sequence encodes CASSPGTGYEQYF. The chain couples TRBV19 to TRBJ2-7, with 8 bases fitting TRBD1. The CDR3 runs 13 residues. V dropped 5 bases and J dropped 3; count of bases not matched to a gene: 3. The germline CDR1 and CDR2 sequences are LNHDA and SQIVND (reference sequence).

The CDR3 reads CASSLAGTSRYEQYF. Here the CDR3 DNA reads TGTGCCAGCAGCTTAGCGGGGACTAGTCGCTACGAGCAGTACTTC. The gene calls are TRBV11-3 and TRBJ2-7; 8 bases map to TRBD2. This CDR3 has 15 amino acids. Per the germline V gene, CDR1 is SGHNT and CDR2 is YENEEA. Trimming at V came to 1 base and at J to 3 bases, leaving 5 bases not matched to a gene.

This chain uses TRBV28 with TRBJ2-7, with 8 bases aligning to TRBD1. Germline CDR1 and CDR2: MDHEN and SYDVKM. J was trimmed by 3 bases and V by 6 bases; bases with no gene match: 10. CDR3 length equals 15 residues. This CDR3 reads CASSTGQGGFYEQYF. The DNA for the CDR3 is TGTGCCAGCAGCACCGGACAGGGCGGATTCTACGAGCAGTACTTC.

The gene calls are TRBV12-3 or TRBV12-4 and TRBJ1-1, with D perhaps TRBD1 (5 bases). The CDR3 runs 13 residues. Between the trimmed V and J ends, which lost 8 bases and 1 base, there was a span of 11 bases. The DNA of the CDR3 is TGTGCCAGCTCTAGGGGTTCGAACACTGAAGCTTTCTTT. Protein: CASSRGSNTEAFF.

This chain joins TRBV6-2 or TRBV6-3 and TRBJ1-6; 10 bases match TRBD1. Losses at the gene ends were 4 bases for V and 8 bases for J; bases not matched to a gene: 8. This CDR3 has 16 residues. Per germline, CDR1 MNHEY and CDR2 SVGEGT. CDR3 coding DNA: TGTGCCAGCAGTTCCCCCGGGACAGGGGTAGATTCACCCCTCCACTTT. Amino acid sequence: CASSSPGTGVDSPLHF.

This chain links TRBV10-3 with TRBJ2-2; D gene unclear. Germline CDR1 is ENHRY and CDR2 is SYGVKD. V dropped 3 bases and J dropped 1 base, with 6 bases sitting between them. CDR3 length equals 14 residues. CDR3 in amino acids: CAISESGNTGELFF. CDR3 sequence (DNA): TGTGCCATCAGTGAATCGGGGAACACCGGGGAGCTGTTTTTT.

This chain links TRBV7-9 with TRBJ1-5; D is unresolved. Germline V lookup: CDR1 SEHNR, CDR2 FQNEAQ (reference sequence). The CDR3 contains 14 residues. Trimming cost V 5 bases and J 3 bases, with 11 bases left between them. DNA of the CDR3: TGTGCCAGCAGCCAAGCGGGGATCAATCAGCCCCAGCATTTT. This codes for CASSQAGINQPQHF.

The chain employs TRBV3-1 (or the pseudogene TRBV3-2) and TRBJ2-6, with D hard to call. This CDR3 region has 17 residues. Germline CDR1 and CDR2: LGHDT and YNNKEL (reference sequence). V was cut by 4 bases and J by 0 bases, with 13 bases left in between. CDR3: CASSPLRIVSGANVLTF. The CDR3 DNA follows: TGTGCCAGCAGCCCACTGCGGATCGTCTCTGGGGCCAACGTCCTGACTTTC.

The rearrangement links TRBV19 to TRBJ2-7; D is perhaps TRBD2 (6 bases). V lost 8 bases to trimming and J lost 6 bases, with 20 bases between them. The V gene's germline CDR1 is LNHDA and CDR2 SQIVND (reference sequence). The CDR3 runs to 14 residues. CDR3 sequence reads: CASAGWRRDGEQYF. CDR3 sequence (DNA): TGTGCCAGTGCGGGCTGGCGGCGGGATGGCGAGCAGTACTTC.

The chain employs TRBV4-2 and TRBJ2-1, with 7 positions matching TRBD1. This CDR3 spans 16 amino acids. The ends lost 0 bases at V and 8 bases at J; junction bases unmatched: 10. Looked up from germline, CDR1 is LGHNA and CDR2 is YNFKEQ. CDR3: CASSQDAGGVDDEQFF. CDR3 DNA sequence: TGTGCCAGCAGCCAAGATGCAGGGGGTGTCGACGATGAGCAGTTCTTC.

The rearrangement joins TRBV7-3 to TRBJ1-2; tentatively, D is TRBD1 (5 bases). The CDR3 has 12 amino acids. V was trimmed by 4 bases and J by 5 bases, leaving 8 bases between them. CDR1 and CDR2 (germline): SGHTA, FQGTGA. This CDR3 reads CASSSGGYGYTF. The CDR3 nucleotides read TGTGCCAGCAGCTCCGGGGGGTATGGCTACACCTTC.

This rearrangement joins TRBV10-3 to TRBJ1-2; unclear D gene. The CDR3 length is 14 residues. Germline V lookup: CDR1 ENHRY, CDR2 SYGVKD. V gave up 2 bases and J gave up 4 bases, with 11 bases separating them. This CDR3 is CAISEGQLSYGYTF. In nucleotides, the CDR3 is TGTGCCATCAGTGAGGGGCAGCTAAGCTATGGCTACACCTTC.

This chain joins TRBV5-1 and TRBJ1-6, with TRBD1 matching 8 bases. Germline values: CDR1 SGHRS, CDR2 YFSETQ. Trimming removed 4 bases from V and 9 bases from J; junction bases left unmatched: 6. CDR3 length equals 14 residues. The CDR3: CASSPWTGSSPLHF. In nucleotides, the CDR3 is TGCGCCAGCAGCCCCTGGACAGGGTCTTCACCCCTCCACTTT.

This rearrangement joins TRBV6-5 to TRBJ1-5, with D perhaps TRBD1 (6 bases). There are 15 residues in the CDR3. The germline V and J ends were trimmed by 6 bases and 5 bases, with 17 bases remaining between them. Germline CDR1 MNHEY, CDR2 SVGAGI. The CDR3 reads CASSYTGKADQPQHF. In nucleotides, the CDR3 is TGTGCCAGCAGCTATACAGGGAAGGCGGATCAGCCCCAGCATTTT.

The chain carries TRBV3-1 (or the pseudogene TRBV3-2) and TRBJ1-1, with TRBD1 matching over 7 bases. V trimming: 6 bases; J trimming: 0 bases; junction bases outside the gene matches: 4. Per germline, CDR1 LGHDT and CDR2 YNNKEL (reference sequence). The CDR3 has 14 amino acids. CDR3 DNA: TGTGCCAGCAGTAGACAGGGTGTGAACACTGAAGCTTTCTTT. Its translation is CASSRQGVNTEAFF.

The gene calls are TRBV5-6 and TRBJ2-1; D remains unclear. The CDR3 is 12 amino acids. V was clipped by 3 bases and J by 4 bases, with 5 bases between them. Germline V CDR1 and CDR2: SGHDT, YYEEEE. In DNA form, the CDR3 reads TGTGCCAGCAGCTCCTTGTACAATGAGCAGTTCTTC. Translated: CASSSLYNEQFF. Combining the CDR3 with reference TRBV5-6 and TRBJ2-1 gives the whole variable domain DAGVTQSPTHLIKTRGQQVTLRCSPKSGHDTVSWYQQALGQGPQFIFQYYEEEERQRGNFPDRFSGHQFPNYSSELNVNALLLGDSALYLCASSSLYNEQFFGPGTRLTVL.